Shown below are 17 T cell receptor beta chains from a single sample sequenced in a study of shared clonotypes between healthy human individuals. Using immunoSEQ multiplex PCR, the repertoire was profiled, and TCRdb retains in-frame clones only, with some absent. The table lists a few hundred thousand clones, 65% of them singletons, with approximately 12% in the top ten. Sequencing was carried out using memory CD4+ T cells sorted from blood. Subset here: CD45RA-negative fraction. The receptors shown here come from a man aged 30 to 45 in good health.

The rearrangement joins TRBV28 to TRBJ2-2; D possibly corresponds to TRBD2 (6 bases). In germline, CDR1 is MDHEN, CDR2 SYDVKM. V was cut by 8 bases and J by 5 bases, with 15 bases left in between. This CDR3 has 14 residues. CDR3 DNA sequence: TGTGCCAGCGGGGGGACCCCGGGGACCGGGGAGCTGTTTTTT. Encoded protein: CASGGTPGTGELFF. Variable domain in full (rest from reference TRBV28 and TRBJ2-2): DVKVTQSSRYLVKRTGEKVFLECVQDMDHENMFWYRQDPGLGLRLIYFSYDVKMKEKGDIPEGYSVSREKKERFSLILESASTNQTSMYLCASGGTPGTGELFFGEGSRLTVL.

The chain uses TRBV7-9 and TRBJ1-1, with D tentatively TRBD1 (5 bases). Germline CDR1 SEHNR, CDR2 FQNEAQ (reference sequence). Trimming removed 5 bases at V and 6 bases at J, with 19 bases between. The CDR3 runs 15 residues. The CDR3 sequence: CASSAFPAGSPEAFF. The CDR3 DNA reads as TGTGCCAGCAGCGCATTTCCTGCAGGGTCCCCTGAAGCTTTCTTT.

The chain combines TRBV6-1 with TRBJ2-5; 12 positions agree with TRBD2. This CDR3 has 15 amino acids. The trim removed 0 bases at V and 4 bases at J, leaving 0 bases unmatched. Germline V gene lookup returns CDR1 MNHNS and CDR2 SASEGT. The CDR3 bases are TGTGCCAGCAGTGAAGCGGGACTAGCGGGAGAGACCCAGTACTTC. Translation gives CASSEAGLAGETQYF.

V and J are TRBV28 and TRBJ2-7; D remains unclear. Per germline, CDR1 MDHEN and CDR2 SYDVKM. CDR3 length: 11 residues. The V end lost 6 bases, the J end lost 7 bases, and 10 bases lay between the germline ends. The CDR3, as DNA: TGTGCCAGCAGATCCCTTTGGGAGCAGTACTTC. It encodes CASRSLWEQYF.

This clone showed up just once. The J gene is TRBJ2-7, the V gene TRBV18, with D perhaps TRBD2 (6 bases). Germline V CDR1 and CDR2: KGHSH, LQKENI. V lost 8 bases, J lost 5 bases, and 13 bases lay in between. The CDR3 is 12 residues long. CDR3 protein: CASQRADHEQYF. The CDR3 region has the DNA TGTGCCAGCCAGCGGGCCGACCACGAGCAGTACTTC.

The rearrangement uses TRBV12-5 and TRBJ2-7, with no clear D. Trimming stripped 2 bases from V and 3 bases from J, with 5 bases between. The CDR3 consists of 12 residues. Germline V CDR1 and CDR2: LGHNT, FRNRAP. In DNA, the CDR3 is TGTGCTAGTGGTTTGAACTTCTACGAGCAGTACTTC. Translating gives CASGLNFYEQYF.

J is TRBJ2-7 and V is TRBV6-1; D may be TRBD1 (6 bases). The germline CDR1 and CDR2 sequences are MNHNS and SASEGT. The CDR3 is made up of 15 amino acids. V lost 4 bases to trimming and J lost 3 bases, with 16 bases between them. CDR3 loop: CASSGTGTKSYEQYF. CDR3 DNA sequence: TGTGCCAGCAGTGGCACCGGGACAAAAAGCTACGAGCAGTACTTC.

The chain recombines TRBV18 with TRBJ1-1; no clear D. The CDR3 is made up of 15 amino acids. Germline V gene sequence: CDR1 KGHSH, CDR2 LQKENI. With 4 bases removed from V and 8 bases from J, the gap between germline ends came to 20 bases. The CDR3 DNA sequence: TGTGCCAGCTCACAATCAACGGGGAGTGATGCCGAAGCTTTCTTT. Its protein is CASSQSTGSDAEAFF. Based on the CDR3 plus reference TRBV18 and TRBJ1-1, the full variable domain is NAGVMQNPRHLVRRRGQEARLRCSPMKGHSHVYWYRQLPEEGLKFMVYLQKENIIDESGMPKERFSAEFPKEGPSILRIQQVVRGDSAAYFCASSQSTGSDAEAFFGQGTRLTVV.

This clone came up a few times. This chain joins TRBV9 and TRBJ2-2, with D unresolved. Per germline, CDR1 SGDLS and CDR2 YYNGEE. This CDR3 spans 16 amino acids. V was trimmed by 0 bases and J by 4 bases, leaving 13 bases between them. Written as DNA, the CDR3 is TGTGCCAGCAGCGTAGAAGGTGTGGGGATCACCGGGGAGCTGTTTTTT. This encodes CASSVEGVGITGELFF.

Concerning this clone itself: This sample includes further DNA sequences coding for the same CDR3. V gene TRBV4-1 combines with J gene TRBJ2-1; 7 bases fit TRBD2. The CDR3 totals 13 residues. CDR1 is MGHRA, CDR2 YSYEKL, per germline. Unmatched junction bases numbered 6, after V lost 5 bases and J lost 8 bases. Here the CDR3 reads CASSLRTRYEQFF. CDR3 DNA sequence: TGCGCCAGCAGCTTGCGGACTAGGTATGAGCAGTTCTTC.

The chain combines TRBV28 with TRBJ2-7; tentatively, D is TRBD1 (6 bases). Germline CDR1 is MDHEN and CDR2 is SYDVKM. There are 16 residues in the CDR3. Deletions cut 6 bases from V and 2 bases from J, with 20 bases between. CDR3 DNA: TGTGCCAGCAGCGCTACCCTTGGGGACACGGCCTACGAGCAGTACTTC. Its protein is CASSATLGDTAYEQYF.

The CDR3 protein is CASSPNFGELFF. In DNA form, the CDR3 reads TGTGCCAGCTCACCAAATTTCGGGGAGCTGTTTTTT. This chain uses TRBV18 with TRBJ2-2; D gene ambiguous. V lost 2 bases and J lost 7, with 5 bases in between. This CDR3 has 12 amino acids. In germline, CDR1 is KGHSH, CDR2 LQKENI.

The V and J genes are TRBV9 and TRBJ2-1; D not certain. This CDR3 spans 17 amino acids. Trimming took 0 bases from V and 9 from J, leaving 22 bases between them. Germline CDR1 reads SGDLS; CDR2 reads YYNGEE. The CDR3 DNA is TGTGCCAGCAGCGTAGGGACGACCCATATTACTGACGGTGAGCAGTTCTTC. Translating it yields CASSVGTTHITDGEQFF.

This clone was seen a few times. Other DNA sequences in the sample encode the same CDR3. V usage is TRBV9 and J usage is TRBJ2-2, with D uncertain. Deletions cut 0 bases from V and 4 bases from J, with 4 bases between. CDR1 is SGDLS and CDR2 is YYNGEE in the germline V gene. The CDR3 runs to 13 residues. The CDR3 here is CASSVGTTGELFF. The CDR3 DNA is TGTGCCAGCAGCGTAGGAACCACCGGGGAGCTGTTTTTT.

V is TRBV7-2 and J is TRBJ2-3; 9 positions agree with TRBD2. Unmatched junction bases numbered 11, after V lost 5 bases and J lost 5 bases. Germline CDR1 and CDR2: SGHTA and FQGNSA. The CDR3 runs 16 residues. In DNA form, the CDR3 reads TGTGCCAGCAGCGAACGACTAGCGGCGGGAGGAGATACGCAGTATTTT. Its protein is CASSERLAAGGDTQYF.

The V gene is TRBV7-9, the J gene TRBJ1-5; no firm D call. Trimming stripped 6 bases from V and 1 base from J, with 7 bases between. The CDR3 runs 13 residues. CDR1 and CDR2 (germline): SEHNR, FQNEAQ (reference sequence). DNA for the CDR3: TGTGCCAGCAGTGGCGTCAGCAATCAGCCCCAGCATTTT. Protein sequence: CASSGVSNQPQHF.

This clone was counted ten times or more. The chain joins TRBV7-9 to TRBJ2-3; 9 nucleotides line up with TRBD2. Losses at the gene ends were 5 bases for V and 6 bases for J; bases not matched to a gene: 6. This CDR3 is 14 amino acids long. Per the germline V gene, CDR1 is SEHNR and CDR2 is FQNEAQ (reference sequence). The CDR3, as DNA: TGTGCCAGCAGCCGTAGCGGGAGTGCCGATACGCAGTATTTT. It encodes CASSRSGSADTQYF.